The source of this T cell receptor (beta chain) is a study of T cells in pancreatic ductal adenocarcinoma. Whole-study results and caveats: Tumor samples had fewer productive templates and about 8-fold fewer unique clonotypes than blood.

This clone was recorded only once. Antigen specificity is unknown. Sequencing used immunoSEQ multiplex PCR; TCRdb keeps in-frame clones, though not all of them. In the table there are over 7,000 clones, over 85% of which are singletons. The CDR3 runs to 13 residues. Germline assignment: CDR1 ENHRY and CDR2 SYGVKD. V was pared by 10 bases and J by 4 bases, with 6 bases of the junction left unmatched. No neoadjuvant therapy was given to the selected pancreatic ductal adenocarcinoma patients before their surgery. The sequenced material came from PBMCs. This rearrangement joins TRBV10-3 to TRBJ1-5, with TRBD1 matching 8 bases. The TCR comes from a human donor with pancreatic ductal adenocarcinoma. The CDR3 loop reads CANRQGINQPQHF. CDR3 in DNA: TGTGCCAACCGACAGGGGATAAATCAGCCCCAGCATTTT.